This entry features one T cell receptor beta chain sequence. This clone's antigen is unknown. Base qualities were left out, and no much larger clone turns up one base away. The record originates from a study of PD-1 blockade in classical Hodgkin lymphoma (dated by TCRdb to about 2020). Background on the whole study: Nivolumab dosing was 3 mg/kg intravenously every 2 weeks, continuing until either disease progression or unacceptable toxicity. A peripheral blood immune signature of response to PD-1 blockade in classical Hodgkin lymphoma was defined using TCR beta sequencing and CyTOF. On the study overall, not on this receptor specifically: Baseline TCR diversity was reported to be lower in newly diagnosed patients than in healthy donors and to be lower still in relapsed/refractory patients. Trial patients achieving complete response had baseline diversity similar to newly diagnosed patients, whereas partial responders and progressors had significantly lower diversity. CD4+ but not CD8+ TCR diversity rose significantly by C4D1 (p=0.0027 vs p=0.16), most apparent in complete responders (p=0.02). The study was restricted to a single clinical trial cohort, and the causes of repertoire differences, possibly disease activity or prior therapy, were left undefined. Patients starting nivolumab less than 1 year after ASCT had lower diversity and were excluded from later analyses to avoid confounding by immune reconstitution.

Genomic DNA was isolated using the Qiagen DNeasy kit from unsorted PBMCs as well as from negatively selected CD4+ and CD8+ fractions. TCR beta CDR3 regions were subjected to amplification by immunoSEQ multiplex PCR with primers that anneal to V and J segments. A synthetic immune receptor repertoire was used to minimize amplification bias, and any residual bias was removed computationally once sequencing was done. As for the original processing: Custom Python scripts were used to quantify repertoire diversity as the Shannon entropy index. Unsorted, CD4+ and CD8+ repertoires were analyzed separately, except in combined analyses where CD4+ and CD8+ sequences were merged in silico. A clone was considered expanded if an increase in frequency of at least 2-fold after treatment relative to C1D1 was found, and a pseudocount of 0.5 was applied to clones undetected at baseline. Singleton clones were defined as clones with 0 or 1 copy at C1D1, and non-singleton clones were defined as clones with 2 or more copies. Clones expanded in unsorted samples were annotated as CD4+, CD8+ or unknown by matching protein sequences in sorted samples from the same patient. Wilcoxon tests on paired samples were used to test diversity changes from C1D1 to C4D1. TCRdb holds this immuneACCESS table with in-frame rearrangements only. Some clones are missing; in checked studies, unresolved V genes explain under half, and the rest has no known cause. For V, J and clone size, that table is used; D and trimming come from the DNA. For this sample there are more than 13,000 clones; 75% to 85% appear just once. Roughly 24% of the sample is held by the ten biggest clonotypes.

Counted from cysteine to phenylalanine, this CDR3 has 15 amino acids. Just CDR3 DNA is preserved here, 45 bases in frame from base 1. Trimming at the junction amounts to 8 bases on V and 7 bases on J, and the germline ends lie 18 bases apart. The germline V gene gives CDR1 as MDHEN and CDR2 as SYDVKM. Reading the label with the study, this specimen's time point is: cycle 2 day 1 (C2D1) of nivolumab. All trial patients had relapsed after autologous stem cell transplantation, with cohorts A, B and C differing in prior brentuximab vedotin exposure. The trial cohort comprised fewer than 65 patients with relapsed/refractory classical Hodgkin lymphoma whose best overall responses were complete response, partial response or progressive disease. In the multi-cohort phase II CheckMate 205 trial, trial patients received single-agent nivolumab. An independent review committee assessed best overall response by applying the 2007 International Working Group response criteria. Trial PBMCs were collected just before the start of nivolumab (C1D1) and during therapy at cycle 2 day 1 and cycle 4 day 1. Peripheral blood was collected in 8 mL Vacutainer Cell Preparation Tubes, from which PBMCs were isolated by centrifugation and then cryopreserved.

The clonotype was recovered from a human donor with classical Hodgkin lymphoma. Specimen: peripheral blood mononuclear cells (PBMCs), collected before the second cycle of nivolumab. The chain joins TRBV28 to TRBJ1-6; TRBD1 might be the D gene, on 6 matching bases. The CDR3 region reads CASRRYRESNSPLHF. The bases are TGTGCCAGCCGGAGGTACAGGGAATCCAATTCACCCCTCCACTTT.